This T cell receptor beta chain comes out of a study of blood T cells in healthy people across ages. Study-wide background: T cells yielded about one barcoded beta molecule per two cells through template switching.

To note about this clonotype: Antigen unknown.

The use of a sample-barcoded 5' primer and a J-beta primer mix characterized a second PCR of about 7 to 12 cycles. TCRdb reprocessed the 5' RACE reads with MiXCR, giving one entry per CDR3 protein. The profile shows about 2 million distinct CDR3 sequences, 49% of them singletons. Overall study findings and caveats: Conclusively comparing naive with antigen-experienced cells was impossible with unsorted PBMCs.

This TCR derives from a woman aged 40 to 50 in good health. The sample consisted of blood.

The CDR3 DNA follows: TGCAGTGCTGAACAGGGGCCGCCCCACTACGAGCAGTACTTC. This encodes CSAEQGPPHYEQYF. This sequence joins TRBV20-1 and TRBJ2-4; 7 bases fit TRBD1. The last part of the DNA fits TRBJ2-7 better; the J call may be wrong. Germline V gives CDR1 DFQATT, CDR2 SNEGSKA (reference sequence). The CDR3 sequence is 14 residues long.